The table lists the clone carrying this T cell receptor (beta chain) with a few counts. The target antigen is unknown. The sample comes from a study of regulatory T cells in long-lasting Graves disease. Trimming at V came to 2 bases and at J to 7 bases, leaving 9 bases not matched to a gene. Per the germline V gene, CDR1 is SGHRS and CDR2 is YFSETQ. This CDR3 has 16 amino acids. Building of the TCR beta libraries involved iRepertoire HTBI primers and Arm-PCR of CDR3 regions. In the original workflow: Identified across the samples were approximately 60 TRBV segments and over 11 TRBJ segments. One entry per CDR3 protein, called by TCRdb with MiXCR from the multiplex PCR reads. The V and J calls come from TCRdb's annotation, not from the publication. This table holds fewer than 650,000 distinct CDR3 sequences, approximately 15% found once. Time point reported: newly diagnosed GD, antithyroid drugs for less than 3 months. RNA from PBMCs was the source of the TCR library. From an endocrinology department in Xi'an, China, came the patients.

Study findings and constraints: Preferential use of TRBV28, TRBJ1-2 and TRBJ2-5 was seen in persistent disease.

The same specimen was also included in a second study, on T cells in Graves' hyperthyroidism and ophthalmopathy. That investigation notes: First-round RT-PCR of the TCR CDR3 relied on the HTBI primer set.

The source of this sequence is a woman aged 25 to 39 with Graves disease. The sample here was peripheral blood mononuclear cells (PBMCs), taken at new diagnosis, from a patient treated with antithyroid drugs. V usage is TRBV5-1 and J usage is TRBJ2-2; TRBD1 aligns across 9 bases. The CDR3 spells CASSFFGTGLLGELFF. The CDR3 DNA reads TGCGCCAGCAGCTTTTTCGGGACAGGGCTCCTCGGGGAGCTGTTTTTT.